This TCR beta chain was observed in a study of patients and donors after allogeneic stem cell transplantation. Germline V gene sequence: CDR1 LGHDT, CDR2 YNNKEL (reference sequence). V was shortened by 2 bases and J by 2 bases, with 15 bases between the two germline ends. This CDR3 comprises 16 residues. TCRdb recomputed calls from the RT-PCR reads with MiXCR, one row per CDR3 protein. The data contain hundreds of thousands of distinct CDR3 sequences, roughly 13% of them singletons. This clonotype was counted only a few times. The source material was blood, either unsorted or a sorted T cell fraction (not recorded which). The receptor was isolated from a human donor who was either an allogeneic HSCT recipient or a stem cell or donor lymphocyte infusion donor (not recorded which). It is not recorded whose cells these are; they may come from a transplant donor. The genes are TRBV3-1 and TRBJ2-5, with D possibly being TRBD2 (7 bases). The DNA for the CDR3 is TGTGCCAGCAGCCAATCGGAACGGGGGGCACAAGAGACCCAGTACTTC. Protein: CASSQSERGAQETQYF.